This is a list of T cell receptor beta chains from one sample in a study of graft-versus-host responses after intestinal transplantation. Here immunoSEQ multiplex PCR was the method, and the copy in TCRdb shows in-frame clones only, minus some. This sample has over 80,000 clones, with about nine tenths found just once. These receptors have no identified antigens. The material sequenced was unstimulated CD4+ T cells sorted from spleen or lymph node cells, taken before transplant. The receptors were sampled from a human donor who was the organ donor for an intestinal transplant. Each CDR3 is given without its conserved first and last residue. Fields, in order: J gene, V gene, clone size, CDR3 protein. The size field is filled for only some rows; it gives once, few, many or a size class.

j_call: TRBJ1-6; v_call: TRBV4-1; clone_size: .; cdr3_aa: ASSQEGIYSPLH
j_call: TRBJ2-7; v_call: TRBV6-6; clone_size: .; cdr3_aa: ASSPTTGRVREQY
j_call: TRBJ1-5; v_call: TRBV7-8; clone_size: .; cdr3_aa: ASSLDRFGNQPQH
j_call: TRBJ2-7; v_call: TRBV5-1; clone_size: .; cdr3_aa: ASSLSGPLYEQY
j_call: TRBJ1-1; v_call: TRBV5-1; clone_size: .; cdr3_aa: ASSLGARTEAF
j_call: TRBJ2-4; v_call: TRBV27; clone_size: few; cdr3_aa: ASSSTSGWGGAGRNIQY
j_call: TRBJ2-1; v_call: TRBV4-2; clone_size: .; cdr3_aa: ASSQGAGGPNNEQF
j_call: TRBJ2-2; v_call: TRBV18; clone_size: .; cdr3_aa: ASSPTFFSGNTGELF
j_call: TRBJ2-2; v_call: TRBV4-3; clone_size: .; cdr3_aa: ASSHSTLAGATGELF
j_call: TRBJ1-5; v_call: TRBV9; clone_size: .; cdr3_aa: ASSVAEGTPVCNQPQH
j_call: TRBJ1-3; v_call: TRBV4-2; clone_size: few; cdr3_aa: ASSPAVDPGNTIY
j_call: TRBJ1-2; v_call: TRBV6-6; clone_size: once; cdr3_aa: ASSHDPGDYGYT
j_call: TRBJ2-5; v_call: TRBV7-9; clone_size: .; cdr3_aa: ASIRQATQGTQY
j_call: TRBJ2-4; v_call: TRBV9; clone_size: .; cdr3_aa: ASSVDGRGGKNIQY
j_call: TRBJ1-1; v_call: TRBV7-8; clone_size: .; cdr3_aa: ASSLIDMNTEAF
j_call: TRBJ1-3; v_call: TRBV7-2; clone_size: few; cdr3_aa: ASSLGWSSGNTIY
j_call: TRBJ2-3; v_call: TRBV29-1; clone_size: .; cdr3_aa: SGWDRGRKDTQY
j_call: TRBJ1-4; v_call: TRBV4-1; clone_size: once; cdr3_aa: ASSQDPSGTDSARLF
j_call: TRBJ2-5; v_call: TRBV19; clone_size: .; cdr3_aa: ASSAGGAGETQY
j_call: TRBJ1-1; v_call: TRBV30; clone_size: .; cdr3_aa: AWTGQGKTEAF
j_call: TRBJ2-5; v_call: TRBV6-1; clone_size: .; cdr3_aa: ASTLTRGTQY
j_call: TRBJ2-5; v_call: TRBV20-1; clone_size: .; cdr3_aa: SASGQETQY
j_call: TRBJ1-2; v_call: TRBV28; clone_size: .; cdr3_aa: ASSAGGVSSYGYT
j_call: TRBJ2-7; v_call: TRBV5-6; clone_size: .; cdr3_aa: ASSFLDRSYEQY
j_call: TRBJ1-5; v_call: TRBV7-8; clone_size: .; cdr3_aa: ASSYRTGKADQH
j_call: TRBJ1-2; v_call: TRBV18; clone_size: .; cdr3_aa: ASSPVAGADYGYT
j_call: TRBJ1-5; v_call: TRBV4-2; clone_size: .; cdr3_aa: ASSSGEGVSQPQH
j_call: TRBJ2-3; v_call: TRBV7-3; clone_size: .; cdr3_aa: ASSALWGGAIDTQY
j_call: TRBJ2-3; v_call: TRBV5-1; clone_size: .; cdr3_aa: ASSLKPTSGGPSTDTQY
j_call: TRBJ2-6; v_call: TRBV5-1; clone_size: .; cdr3_aa: ASSAVGAVGANVLT
j_call: TRBJ1-1; v_call: TRBV5-1; clone_size: .; cdr3_aa: ASTRHNNEGAEAF
j_call: TRBJ1-5; v_call: TRBV15; clone_size: .; cdr3_aa: ATGQGNQPQH
j_call: TRBJ2-1; v_call: TRBV6-5; clone_size: .; cdr3_aa: ASSYLIAGGVDEQF
j_call: TRBJ2-2; v_call: TRBV5-1; clone_size: .; cdr3_aa: ASRGRLEGGGAQDTGELF
j_call: TRBJ2-7; v_call: TRBV6-1; clone_size: .; cdr3_aa: ASSRSGTLGEQY
j_call: TRBJ2-5; v_call: TRBV4-2; clone_size: .; cdr3_aa: ASSYARTGTGGVETQY
j_call: TRBJ2-1; v_call: TRBV7-6; clone_size: .; cdr3_aa: ASSLRDWNNEQF
j_call: TRBJ2-2; v_call: TRBV28; clone_size: .; cdr3_aa: ASRPGHLNTGELF
j_call: TRBJ2-3; v_call: TRBV11-1; clone_size: .; cdr3_aa: ASSTRRASTDTQY
j_call: TRBJ2-3; v_call: TRBV9; clone_size: .; cdr3_aa: ASSPLGAWQDTQY
j_call: TRBJ1-3; v_call: TRBV14; clone_size: once; cdr3_aa: ASSQVTWSGNTIY
j_call: TRBJ2-3; v_call: TRBV6-1; clone_size: .; cdr3_aa: ASRLSTDTQY
j_call: TRBJ2-7; v_call: TRBV27; clone_size: .; cdr3_aa: ASSLAGGAGEQY
j_call: TRBJ2-7; v_call: TRBV18; clone_size: .; cdr3_aa: ASSPTGGNEQY
j_call: TRBJ2-4; v_call: TRBV27; clone_size: .; cdr3_aa: ASSPGLDALVAKNIQY
j_call: TRBJ1-2; v_call: TRBV12-5; clone_size: .; cdr3_aa: ASAPNPSYGYT